The sequence of this TCR beta chain was determined in a study of CD8 T cells in Susac syndrome. Random hexamers were used to reverse transcribe an amount of roughly 0.45 to 1 ug RNA. MiXCR was run by TCRdb on the immunoSEQ multiplex PCR reads, yielding one entry per CDR3 protein. The sample records about 290,000 distinct CDR3 sequences, 75% to 90% being singletons. Sample: CD8+ T cells from PBMCs. This sequence was found in a human donor with multiple sclerosis.

The CDR3 bases are TGTGCCAGCAGTCCTTCTCTCGGACAGGTATCTAACTATGGCTACACCTTC. As protein: CASSPSLGQVSNYGYTF. The rearrangement uses TRBV27 and TRBJ1-2, with TRBD1 matching over 7 bases. V was pared by 5 bases and J by 0 bases, with 12 bases of the junction left unmatched. Looked up from germline, CDR1 is MNHEY and CDR2 is SMNVEV (reference sequence). This CDR3 has 17 amino acids.